This TCR beta chain was captured by sequencing in a study of beta chain features in type 1 diabetes (dated by TCRdb to 2016 to 2018). Describing the broader study: Mean age, gender distribution, total cell number and subset yield did not differ between patients and healthy donors. Across all samples, 107,917,701 sorted cells were examined, and cell number per subset correlated strongly with RNA yield. In the study, TCRB repertoires of sorted circulating CD4+ T cell subsets from recently diagnosed type 1 diabetes patients were compared with those of matched healthy donors. Whereas all 30 or so donors provided naive and central memory subsets, regulatory and stem cell-like memory subsets were isolated from just 8 patients and roughly 8 healthy donors. The paper as a whole reports these results and caveats: Naive, central memory and regulatory TCRB repertoires appeared to be more alike among patients than among healthy donors. Only small numbers of individuals were included in the HLA sub-analyses, which left unresolved whether HLA type had any influence on TCRB rearrangement. PCR might favor shorter templates, but patient and control samples were amplified and corrected together, so any skew would affect both groups equally. Sequencing cDNA rather than genomic DNA could over-represent highly expressing activated cells, although activation and CD3 levels did not differ between groups. Type 1 diabetes patients showed a moderate but significant shortening of TCRB CDR3 length in all four CD4+ subsets. Fewer insertions and more nucleotide deletions at VDJ recombination sites were observed in patients with type 1 diabetes, implying thymic rearrangement abnormalities.

V gives up 0 bases and J gives up 7 bases, and the segment between their germline ends measures 16 bases. Spanning cysteine to phenylalanine, the CDR3 consists of 16 amino acids. CDR3 DNA only is kept here, 48 bases in frame from base 1. CDR1 and CDR2, looked up from the germline V gene, are LGHNT and FRNRAP. This clone occurred a few times. Its specific antigen is unknown. Base qualities are missing; no much larger clone stands one base away. A single peripheral blood draw of around 120 mL on average was collected from each donor into heparinised tubes. A BD FACSAria II was used to sort naive, central memory, regulatory and stem cell-like memory CD4+ T cells with a panel that included CD45RO, CCR7, CD25, CD127, CD95 and CD27. A purity above 98% was achieved for all sorted populations. PBMCs were separated immediately by Lymphoprep density gradient centrifugation and were stained directly, without being cultured. So that batch effects would be minimized, each experiment stained and sorted samples in pairs, pairing one healthy donor with one patient.

The entire amount of isolated RNA was reverse transcribed using the High Capacity cDNA Reverse Transcription Kit, so the sequenced TCRB transcripts were expressed ones. Deep immunoSEQ sequencing was performed on naive, central memory and regulatory T cell samples, with an average of roughly 3.5 million total reads per sample. Sorted cells were lysed in RLT buffer, and RNA was extracted using DNase-treated RNeasy Micro or Mini kits according to cell number. To prevent cross-contamination, each cell subset was processed individually, whereas patient and healthy donor samples were processed jointly. The immunoSEQ multiplex PCR was used to amplify TCRB sequences from cDNA, yielding 87-bp fragments that span the CDR3 region. The amplicons were sequenced using the Illumina HiSeq platform. In the authors' own workflow: Synthetic template baselines were used to correct PCR bias computationally, reads within Hamming distance 2 were collapsed together, and singletons that could not be merged were discarded. Reads were aligned against IMGT so that V, D and J genes, CDR3 length and insertions or deletions at six rearrangement sites could be assigned. Within each subset, clonotype counts were normalized to sorted cell number, and only after that were true diversity and Gini coefficients computed with the tcR R package. The overlap coefficient, calculated on TCRB nucleotide sequences, was used to quantify repertoire sharing. Out-of-frame TCRB sequences from naive cells were analyzed to stand in for the pre-selection repertoire. This is the immuneACCESS table as TCRdb keeps it, with only in-frame sequences that have V and J called. A part of the clones is gone; compared with another copy, unresolved V genes explain less than half, and the rest is unexplained. From that table come the V and J calls and clone size; the DNA was used to work out D and trimming. Counted in this sample were about 240,000 clones; 14% of them appeared once. The ten largest clones take up approximately 0.02% of the sample.

The sequencing sample was made of naive CD4+ T cells from blood. The cell subset or site label here, explained by the study, means: true naive CD4+ T cells. The sequence derives from a man aged 25-45 years with type 1 diabetes. The sequence joins TRBV12-5 to TRBJ1-5; TRBD1 is a possible D gene, resting on 6 matching bases. The CDR3 sequence is CASGLVLAGVGQPQHF. The bases are TGTGCTAGTGGTTTGGTACTGGCAGGGGTAGGGCAGCCCCAGCATTTT.